These T cell receptor beta chains were read from a single sample in a study of CD8 T cells in Susac syndrome. Each CDR3 protein gets one entry after TCRdb re-called the immunoSEQ multiplex PCR reads with MiXCR. The data hold about 200,000 distinct CDR3 sequences, with nearly 95% observed a single time. The sequencing input was CD4+ T cells from PBMCs. Receptors were obtained from a human donor with multiple sclerosis. The CDR3 runs from the conserved cysteine through the conserved F or W. The D gene is left open where the match is weak. Some rows mark clone size as missing; the rest say once, few, many or name a class of expanded clone.

TRBD2	TRBJ2-5	18	TRBV30	-	CAWSTSRTSGGMVETQYF	TGTGCCTGGAGTACTTCCCGGACTAGCGGGGGCATGGTTGAGACCCAGTACTTC
TRBD2	TRBJ2-1	14	TRBV29-1	-	CSQGGTSGFNEQFF	TGCAGCCAGGGCGGGACTAGCGGCTTCAATGAGCAGTTCTTC
-	TRBJ1-4	14	TRBV2	-	CASTLRSEREKLFF	TGTGCCAGCACCCTGAGGTCAGAACGGGAAAAACTGTTTTTT
-	TRBJ2-7	14	TRBV4-1	-	CASSQAARGFEQYF	TGCGCCAGCAGCCAAGCGGCCAGGGGTTTCGAGCAGTACTTC
-	TRBJ2-1	16	TRBV12-3/TRBV12-4	-	CASSPRGLGSYNEQFF	TGTGCCAGCAGTCCCCGAGGCTTGGGCTCCTACAATGAGCAGTTCTTC
-	TRBJ2-5	15	TRBV15	-	CATSRGRSDRETQYF	TGTGCCACCAGCAGAGGACGGAGCGATAGAGAGACCCAGTACTTC
TRBD2	TRBJ2-1	14	TRBV24-1	-	CATSEAGVYNEQFF	TGTGCCACCAGTGAAGCGGGGGTGTACAATGAGCAGTTCTTC
TRBD1	TRBJ1-2	13	TRBV5-1	-	CASSVETGAGYTF	TGCGCCAGCAGCGTGGAGACAGGGGCTGGCTACACCTTC
TRBD2	TRBJ2-1	16	TRBV7-6	-	CASSSLTSGTYNEQFF	TGTGCCAGCAGCTCCCTGACTAGCGGGACATACAATGAGCAGTTCTTC
-	TRBJ2-3	16	TRBV4-2	-	CASSQDRPRGTDTQYF	TGTGCCAGCAGCCAAGATCGTCCTCGCGGCACAGATACGCAGTATTTT
-	TRBJ1-5	12	TRBV2	once	CASSAGGLPQHF	TGTGCCAGCAGTGCCGGCGGTCTGCCCCAGCATTTT
-	TRBJ1-5	13	TRBV9	-	CASSVGRDQPQHF	TGTGCCAGCAGCGTAGGGAGGGATCAGCCCCAGCATTTT
TRBD2	TRBJ2-1	17	TRBV20-1	-	CSARSLAGDPSYNEQFF	TGCAGTGCTAGGTCGCTAGCGGGGGACCCCTCCTACAATGAGCAGTTCTTC
TRBD2	TRBJ2-1	19	TRBV11-1	-	CASSLALGRTSGRFLEQFF	TGTGCCAGCAGCTTAGCGCTTGGTCGAACTAGCGGGAGGTTTCTTGAGCAGTTCTTC
-	TRBJ1-2	12	TRBV20-1	-	CSATGTLGGYTF	TGCAGTGCTACGGGAACCTTGGGGGGCTACACCTTC
TRBD2	TRBJ2-1	14	TRBV3-1	-	CASSPGGRANEQFF	TGTGCCAGCAGCCCGGGCGGGAGAGCAAATGAGCAGTTCTTC
TRBD1	TRBJ2-2	14	TRBV20-1	-	CSASRQGNTGELFF	TGCAGTGCTAGCAGACAGGGGAACACCGGGGAGCTGTTTTTT
-	TRBJ1-2	11	TRBV7-2	-	CASRIREGYTF	TGTGCCAGCAGGATTCGAGAGGGCTACACCTTC
-	TRBJ1-1	14	TRBV20-1	-	CSATPGHSNTEVFF	TGCAGTGCGACCCCGGGACATAGCAACACTGAAGTTTTCTTT
-	TRBJ2-1	14	TRBV11-2	-	CASNADITYNEQFF	TGTGCCAGCAACGCAGACATTACCTACAATGAGCAGTTCTTC
TRBD1	TRBJ2-3	13	TRBV29-1	-	CSAATGIADTQYF	TGCAGCGCTGCGACAGGGATCGCAGATACGCAGTATTTT
TRBD1	TRBJ1-2	15	TRBV3-1	once	CASSPQPGQIYGYTF	TGTGCCAGCAGCCCTCAACCGGGACAGATCTATGGCTACACCTTC
-	TRBJ1-1	16	TRBV27	-	CASSLFAGYMNTEAFF	TGTGCCAGCAGTTTATTTGCTGGGTACATGAACACTGAAGCTTTCTTT
-	TRBJ2-3	12	TRBV20-1	-	CSASEGADTQYF	TGCAGTGCCAGTGAGGGGGCAGATACGCAGTATTTT
-	TRBJ2-3	15	TRBV3-1	-	CASSQDPRRTDTQYF	TGTGCCAGCAGCCAGGACCCCCGGCGCACAGATACGCAGTATTTT
-	TRBJ1-1	15	TRBV20-1	once	CSARDPRGAGGEAFF	TGCAGTGCTAGAGACCCACGGGGGGCCGGAGGTGAAGCTTTCTTT
-	TRBJ2-3	14	TRBV5-1	-	CASSSERGTDTQYF	TGCGCCAGCAGCTCAGAGAGGGGCACAGATACGCAGTATTTT
TRBD2	TRBJ2-3	16	TRBV20-1	-	CSAAPGLAGVEDTQYF	TGCAGTGCGGCACCGGGACTAGCGGGAGTCGAAGATACGCAGTATTTT
-	TRBJ2-4	14	TRBV12-5	-	CASGLGLAKNIQYF	TGTGCTAGTGGCCTGGGCTTAGCCAAAAACATTCAGTACTTC
-	TRBJ1-2	12	TRBV7-9	-	CASSSTTSGYTF	TGTGCCAGCAGCTCTACTACTTCGGGCTACACCTTC
-	TRBJ2-5	10	TRBV20-1	-	CSATRETQYF	TGCAGTGCTACCCGGGAGACCCAGTACTTC
-	TRBJ2-7	13	TRBV30	-	CACADGPPYEQYF	TGTGCCTGCGCGGACGGTCCCCCCTACGAGCAGTACTTC
TRBD2	TRBJ2-7	14	TRBV3-1	-	CARPTLAESNEQYF	TGTGCCAGACCCACACTAGCGGAGTCCAACGAGCAGTACTTC
TRBD1	TRBJ2-5	16	TRBV7-9	-	CASSSGRLTGFETQYF	TGTGCCAGCAGCTCGGGGCGTTTGACAGGGTTCGAGACCCAGTACTTC
-	TRBJ1-2	13	TRBV12-3/TRBV12-4	-	CASSLLSGGGYTF	TGTGCCAGCAGTTTATTGTCTGGAGGTGGCTACACCTTC
-	TRBJ2-4	13	TRBV11-2	-	CASSGPDGVIQYF	TGTGCCAGCAGCGGGCCTGATGGGGTCATTCAGTACTTC
TRBD2	TRBJ2-1	13	TRBV27	-	CASSLGTNGEQFF	TGTGCCAGCAGTTTAGGGACTAACGGTGAGCAGTTCTTC
TRBD1	TRBJ1-2	15	TRBV30	-	CAWRTGTVVNYGYTF	TGTGCCTGGAGGACCGGGACAGTGGTTAACTATGGCTACACCTTC
-	TRBJ2-1	18	TRBV27	-	CASWVSKGTPISYNEQFF	TGTGCCAGCTGGGTCTCAAAAGGGACTCCGATCTCCTACAATGAGCAGTTCTTC
TRBD1	TRBJ2-5	13	TRBV30	-	CAWSAQGAETQYF	TGTGCCTGGAGTGCCCAGGGGGCAGAGACCCAGTACTTC
TRBD1	TRBJ1-1	13	TRBV18	-	CASSGTGGKEAFF	TGTGCCAGCTCGGGGACAGGGGGCAAAGAAGCTTTCTTT
TRBD2	TRBJ2-1	16	TRBV3-1	-	CASSLRTSGNDNEQFF	TGTGCCAGCAGCCTCCGGACTAGCGGGAATGACAATGAGCAGTTCTTC
-	TRBJ1-4	14	TRBV28	-	CASSTQGTGGKLFF	TGTGCCAGCAGTACTCAGGGGACGGGGGGAAAACTGTTTTTT
-	TRBJ1-4	12	TRBV20-1	-	CSASRRGGKLFF	TGCAGTGCTAGCCGCAGGGGAGGAAAACTGTTTTTT
-	TRBJ1-1	15	TRBV4-1	-	CASSQTGPRNTEAFF	TGCGCCAGCAGCCAAACGGGACCCCGGAACACTGAAGCTTTCTTT
-	TRBJ2-5	13	TRBV30	-	CAWRASGWETQYF	TGTGCCTGGAGGGCATCAGGGTGGGAGACCCAGTACTTC
-	TRBJ1-5	14	TRBV12-3/TRBV12-4	-	CASSPPGPRVAQHF	TGTGCCAGCAGTCCCCCCGGCCCTCGAGTGGCCCAGCATTTT
-	TRBJ1-1	12	TRBV13	-	CASSGRAVEAFF	TGTGCCAGCAGCGGAAGGGCGGTTGAAGCTTTCTTT
-	TRBJ1-1	13	TRBV6-6	-	CASSYGTDTEAFF	TGTGCCAGCAGTTACGGGACCGACACTGAAGCTTTCTTT
-	TRBJ1-5	12	TRBV24-1	-	CATSDFGRAVHF	TGTGCCACCAGTGATTTCGGCCGCGCCGTGCATTTT
TRBD2	TRBJ2-3	15	TRBV5-6	-	CASSSGTSGTDTQYF	TGTGCCAGCAGCTCCGGGACTAGCGGCACAGATACGCAGTATTTT
-	TRBJ2-1	18	TRBV3-1	-	CASSQGWWDANSMNEQFF	TGTGCCAGCAGCCAAGGATGGTGGGACGCCAATTCAATGAATGAGCAGTTCTTC
TRBD1	TRBJ2-7	15	TRBV3-1	-	CASSLLRGQRPREYF	TGTGCCAGCAGCCTACTACGGGGACAGAGGCCCCGGGAGTACTTC